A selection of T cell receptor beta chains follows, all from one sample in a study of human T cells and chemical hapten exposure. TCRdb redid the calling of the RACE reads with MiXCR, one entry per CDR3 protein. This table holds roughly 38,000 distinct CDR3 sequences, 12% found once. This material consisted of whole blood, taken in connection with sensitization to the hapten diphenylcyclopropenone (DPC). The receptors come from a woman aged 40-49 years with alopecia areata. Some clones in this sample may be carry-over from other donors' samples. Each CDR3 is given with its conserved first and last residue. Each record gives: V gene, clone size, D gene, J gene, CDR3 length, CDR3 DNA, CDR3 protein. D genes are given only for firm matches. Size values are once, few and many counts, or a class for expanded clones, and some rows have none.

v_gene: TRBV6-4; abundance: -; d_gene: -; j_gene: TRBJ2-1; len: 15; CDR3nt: TGTGCCACCTCGGAGGGTGAGAGCTCCTACAATGAGCAGTTCTTC; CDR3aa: CATSEGESSYNEQFF
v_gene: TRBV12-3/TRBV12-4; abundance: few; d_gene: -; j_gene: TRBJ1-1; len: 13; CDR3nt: TGTGCCAGCAGTTACCAGATAAACACTGAAGCTTTCTTT; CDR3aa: CASSYQINTEAFF
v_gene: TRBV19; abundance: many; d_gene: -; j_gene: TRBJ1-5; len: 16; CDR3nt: TGTGCCAGTAGTATCCCGGGCAGGTGGAGCAATCAGCCCCAGCATTTT; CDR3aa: CASSIPGRWSNQPQHF
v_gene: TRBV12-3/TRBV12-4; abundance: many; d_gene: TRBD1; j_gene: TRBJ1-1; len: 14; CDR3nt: TGTGCCAGCAGTCCACAACAGGGGACCACTGAAGCTTTCTTT; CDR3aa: CASSPQQGTTEAFF
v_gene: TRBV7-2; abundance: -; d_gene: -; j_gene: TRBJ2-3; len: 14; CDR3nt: TGTGCCAGCAGCCTCGCAGGGAGGCCAGATACGCAGTATTTT; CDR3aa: CASSLAGRPDTQYF
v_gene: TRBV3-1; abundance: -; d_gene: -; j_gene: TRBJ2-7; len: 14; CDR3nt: TGTGCCAGCAGCCAAGTGGCAGGGGTTGGCGAGCAGTACTTC; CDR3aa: CASSQVAGVGEQYF
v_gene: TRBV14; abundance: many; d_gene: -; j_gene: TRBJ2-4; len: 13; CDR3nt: TGTGCCAGCAGCCAAGATATCGCGGGATCTCCGTACTTC; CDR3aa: CASSQDIAGSPYF
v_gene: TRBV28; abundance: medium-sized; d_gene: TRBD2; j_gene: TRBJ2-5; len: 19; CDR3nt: TGTGCCAGCAGTTCCTTATCCCCTCCACTAGCGGGGACCCAAGAGACCCAGTACTTC; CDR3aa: CASSSLSPPLAGTQETQYF
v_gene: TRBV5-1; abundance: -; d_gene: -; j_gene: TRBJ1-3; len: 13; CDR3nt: TGCGCCAGCAGCTTCCAGGATCGAAACACCATATATTTT; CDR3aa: CASSFQDRNTIYF
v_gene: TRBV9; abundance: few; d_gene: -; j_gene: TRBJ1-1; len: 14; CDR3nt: TGTGCCAGCAGCTCACTAGGGGGGGACACTGAAGCTTTCTTT; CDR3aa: CASSSLGGDTEAFF
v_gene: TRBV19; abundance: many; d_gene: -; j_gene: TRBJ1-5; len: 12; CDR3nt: TGTGCCAGTAGACAGGGCTATCAGCCCCAGCATTTT; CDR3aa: CASRQGYQPQHF
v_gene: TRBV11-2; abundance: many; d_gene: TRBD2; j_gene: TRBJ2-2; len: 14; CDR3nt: TGTGCCAGCATGAGCGGGGGGTACACCGGGGAGCTGTTTTTT; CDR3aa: CASMSGGYTGELFF
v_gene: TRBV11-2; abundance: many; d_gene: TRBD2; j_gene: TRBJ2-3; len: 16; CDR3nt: TGTGCCAGCAGCTTAGTGGCGCGGGGGACCCCAAATACGCAGTATTTT; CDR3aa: CASSLVARGTPNTQYF
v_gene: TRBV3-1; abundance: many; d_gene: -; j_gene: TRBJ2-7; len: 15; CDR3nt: TGTGCCAGCAGCCAAGGAGTCTTACAGCCCCACGAGCAGTACTTC; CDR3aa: CASSQGVLQPHEQYF
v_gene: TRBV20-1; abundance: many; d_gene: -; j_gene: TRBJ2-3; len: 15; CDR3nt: TGCAGTGCTAGAGACCGTAGAGAAAGCACAGATACGCAGTATTTT; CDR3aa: CSARDRRESTDTQYF
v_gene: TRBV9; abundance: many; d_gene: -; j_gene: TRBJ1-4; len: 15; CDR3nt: TGTGCCAGCAGCGCTCGACCTACAACTAATGAAAAACTGTTTTTT; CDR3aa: CASSARPTTNEKLFF
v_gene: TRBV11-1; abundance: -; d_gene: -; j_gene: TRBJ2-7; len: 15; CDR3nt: TGTGCCAGCAGCTTAGAGGCAGGGTTGTTCTACGAGCAGTACTTC; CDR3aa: CASSLEAGLFYEQYF
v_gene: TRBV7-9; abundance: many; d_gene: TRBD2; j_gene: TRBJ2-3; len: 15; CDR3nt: TGTGCCAGCAGCTTGGAAGCGGGATTTACAGATACGCAGTATTTT; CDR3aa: CASSLEAGFTDTQYF
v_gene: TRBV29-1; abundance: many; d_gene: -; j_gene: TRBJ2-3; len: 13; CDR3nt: TGCAGCGTTACAGGGTCTAGCACAGATACGCAGTATTTT; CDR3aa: CSVTGSSTDTQYF
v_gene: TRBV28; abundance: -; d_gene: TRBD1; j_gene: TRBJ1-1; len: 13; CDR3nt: TGTGCCAGCAGTTTGGGGACAGGGGTCGAAGCTTTCTTT; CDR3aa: CASSLGTGVEAFF
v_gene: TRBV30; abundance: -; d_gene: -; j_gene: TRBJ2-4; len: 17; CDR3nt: TGTGCCTGGAGTCGGGTTATGAGTGGGAGAAAGGGAAACATTCAGTACTTC; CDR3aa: CAWSRVMSGRKGNIQYF
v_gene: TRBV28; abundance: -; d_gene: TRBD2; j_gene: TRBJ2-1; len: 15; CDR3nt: TGTGCCAGCAACTTAGCGGGAGGGCACTACAATGAGCAGTTCTTC; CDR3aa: CASNLAGGHYNEQFF
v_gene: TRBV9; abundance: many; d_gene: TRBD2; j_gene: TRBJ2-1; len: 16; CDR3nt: TGTGCCAGCAGCGTAGGCTCGGCTAGCGGGAGCTATGAGCAGTTCTTC; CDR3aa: CASSVGSASGSYEQFF
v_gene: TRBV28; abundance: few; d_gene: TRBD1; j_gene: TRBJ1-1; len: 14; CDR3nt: TGTGCCAGCAGTTCGGGACAGGGTCACACTGAAGCTTTCTTT; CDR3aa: CASSSGQGHTEAFF
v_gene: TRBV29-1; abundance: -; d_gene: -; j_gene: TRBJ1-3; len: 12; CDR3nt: TGCAGCGTGGAGGGGGACGGAAACACCATATATTTT; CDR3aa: CSVEGDGNTIYF
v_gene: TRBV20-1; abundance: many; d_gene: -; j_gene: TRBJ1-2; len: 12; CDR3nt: TGCAGTGCTAGCATTTCCAGTTATGGCTACACCTTC; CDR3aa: CSASISSYGYTF
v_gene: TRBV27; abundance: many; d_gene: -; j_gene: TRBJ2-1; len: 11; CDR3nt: TGTGCCAGCAGTTTGAGGAAGAAACAGTTCTTC; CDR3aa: CASSLRKKQFF
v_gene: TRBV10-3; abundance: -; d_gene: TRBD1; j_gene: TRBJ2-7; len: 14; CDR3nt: TGTGCCATCAGCTTAGACAGGGAGCAGAGCGAGCAGTACTTC; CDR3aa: CAISLDREQSEQYF
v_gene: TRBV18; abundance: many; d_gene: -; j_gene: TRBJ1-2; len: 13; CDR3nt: TGTGCCAGCTCACCAAGGGCTAACTATGGCTACACCTTC; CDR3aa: CASSPRANYGYTF
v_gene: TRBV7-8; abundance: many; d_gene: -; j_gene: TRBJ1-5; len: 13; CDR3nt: TGTGCCAGCAGCTTAGGACAGAATCAGCCCCAGCATTTT; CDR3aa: CASSLGQNQPQHF
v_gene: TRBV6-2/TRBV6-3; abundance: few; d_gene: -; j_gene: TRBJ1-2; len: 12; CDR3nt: TGTGCCAGCAGTTTTCAGGCGTATGGCTACACCTTC; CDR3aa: CASSFQAYGYTF
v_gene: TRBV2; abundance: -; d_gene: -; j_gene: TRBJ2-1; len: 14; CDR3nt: TGTGCCAGCAACCCGGACCGCTCCTACAATGAGCAGTTCTTC; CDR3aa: CASNPDRSYNEQFF
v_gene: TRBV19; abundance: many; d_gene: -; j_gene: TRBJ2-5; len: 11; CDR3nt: TGTGCCAGACAGGGCCAAGAGACCCAGTACTTC; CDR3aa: CARQGQETQYF
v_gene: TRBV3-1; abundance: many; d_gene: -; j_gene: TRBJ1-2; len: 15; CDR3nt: TGTGCCAGCAGCCAAGATCCCAGGGGTAACTATGGCTACACCTTC; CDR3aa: CASSQDPRGNYGYTF
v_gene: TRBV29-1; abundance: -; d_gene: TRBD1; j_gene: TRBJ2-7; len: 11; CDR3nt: TGCAGCGTGAGGGGACAGGGCGAGCAGTACTTC; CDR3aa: CSVRGQGEQYF
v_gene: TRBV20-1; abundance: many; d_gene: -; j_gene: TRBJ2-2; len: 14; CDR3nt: TGCAGTGCTAGAGGGCGGGGGAACACCGGGGAGCTGTTTTTT; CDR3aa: CSARGRGNTGELFF
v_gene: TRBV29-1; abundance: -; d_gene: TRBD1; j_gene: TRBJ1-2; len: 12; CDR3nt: TGCAGCGGTCAAGACCAGGGGGATGGCTACACCTTC; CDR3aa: CSGQDQGDGYTF
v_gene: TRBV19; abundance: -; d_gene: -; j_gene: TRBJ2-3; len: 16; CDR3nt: TGTGCCAGTAGTGCGGCTAAGGGGTTTCTATCAGATACGCAGTATTTT; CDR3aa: CASSAAKGFLSDTQYF
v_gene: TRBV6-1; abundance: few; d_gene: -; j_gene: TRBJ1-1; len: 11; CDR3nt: TGTGCCACCGGGGTGTGGACTGAAGCTTTCTTT; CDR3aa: CATGVWTEAFF
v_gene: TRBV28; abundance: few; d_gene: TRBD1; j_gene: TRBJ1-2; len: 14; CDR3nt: TGTGCCAGCAGGACAGGGGGCGCCGGAAGGAACTACACCTTC; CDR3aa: CASRTGGAGRNYTF
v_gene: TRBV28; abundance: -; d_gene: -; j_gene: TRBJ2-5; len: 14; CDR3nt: TGTGCCAGCAGTTTTCTAGCGAGGGAAGAGACCCAGTACTTC; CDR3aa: CASSFLAREETQYF
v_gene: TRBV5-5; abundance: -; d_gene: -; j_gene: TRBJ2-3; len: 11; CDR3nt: TGTGCCAGCAGCCGGGACCAGCGGCAGTATTTT; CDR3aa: CASSRDQRQYF
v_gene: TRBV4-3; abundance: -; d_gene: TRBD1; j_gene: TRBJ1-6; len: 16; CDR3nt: TGCGCCAGCAGCCAATCAAACAGGGGGAATAATTCACCCCTCCACTTT; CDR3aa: CASSQSNRGNNSPLHF
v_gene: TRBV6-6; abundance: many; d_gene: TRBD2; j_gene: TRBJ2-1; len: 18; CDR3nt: TGTGCCAGCAGTCCATATAGCGGGGGCTCGAGCTCCTACAATGAGCAGTTCTTC; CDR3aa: CASSPYSGGSSSYNEQFF
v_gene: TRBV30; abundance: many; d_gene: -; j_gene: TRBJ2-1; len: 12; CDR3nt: TGTGCCTGGAGTGGTACGGGCGGTGAGCAGTTCTTC; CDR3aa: CAWSGTGGEQFF
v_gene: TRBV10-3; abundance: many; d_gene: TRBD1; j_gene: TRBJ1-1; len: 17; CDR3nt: TGTGCCATCAGTACCACCGGGACAGGGTTAGTAGGCACTGAAGCTTTCTTT; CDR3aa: CAISTTGTGLVGTEAFF
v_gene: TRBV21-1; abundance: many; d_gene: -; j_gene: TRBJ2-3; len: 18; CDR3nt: TGTGCCAGCAGCAAATTGCCGGATGGGGGGACTGGAGCGGATACGCAGTATTTT; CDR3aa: CASSKLPDGGTGADTQYF
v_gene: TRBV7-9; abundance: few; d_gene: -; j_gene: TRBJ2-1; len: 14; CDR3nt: TGTGCCAGCAGCCCAATAGTAACCTACAATGAGCAGTTCTTC; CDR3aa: CASSPIVTYNEQFF
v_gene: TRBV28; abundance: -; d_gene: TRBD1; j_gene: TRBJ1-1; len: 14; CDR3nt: TGTGCCAGCAGACCTAACAGGGGAAGCGCTGAAGCTTTCTTT; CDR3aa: CASRPNRGSAEAFF
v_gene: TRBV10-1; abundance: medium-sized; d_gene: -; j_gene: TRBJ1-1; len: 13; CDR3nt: TGCGCCAGCAGTCCAACACTGAACACTGAAGCTTTCTTT; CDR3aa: CASSPTLNTEAFF
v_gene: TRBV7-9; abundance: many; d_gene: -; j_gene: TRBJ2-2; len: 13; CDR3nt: TGTGCCAGCAGCGTACAGGATCCCGGGGAGCTGTTTTTT; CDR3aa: CASSVQDPGELFF